This T cell receptor (beta chain) was profiled in a study of immune characterization of retroperitoneal liposarcoma. Each CDR3 protein is one row after TCRdb ran MiXCR on the PCR reads. The table shows fewer than 3,000 distinct CDR3 sequences, with about 45% occurring only once. The germline V gene encodes CDR1 MNHNY and CDR2 SVGAGI (reference sequence). The CDR3 is made up of 16 amino acids. The chain joins TRBV6-6 to TRBJ2-5; D uncertain. The DNA end favors TRBJ2-1, so the J call may be wrong. The sequenced sample was tumor tissue. The TCR comes from a male donor with retroperitoneal liposarcoma. The chain's CDR3 is CASSYSAGPPSYEQFF. Here the CDR3 DNA reads TGTGCCAGCAGTTACTCTGCCGGCCCACCCTCCTACGAGCAGTTCTTC.